One and the same sample provided the 8 T cell receptor beta chains below, sequenced in a study of blood T cell repertoires in COVID-19. Generated by immunoSEQ multiplex PCR, the TCRdb table keeps only in-frame clones and is missing some. The repertoire holds about 110,000 clones, with 65% to 90% as singletons. The specimen was peripheral blood. Receptors originate from a woman aged 55-69 years with acute or convalescent COVID-19.

This chain uses TRBV6-5 with TRBJ1-2; D may be TRBD1 (6 bases). Trimming removed 10 bases at V and 3 bases at J, with 18 bases between. Germline CDR1 and CDR2: MNHEY and SVGAGI. This CDR3 spans 14 amino acids. CDR3 residues: CATHRGGGDYGYTF. As DNA, the CDR3 is TGTGCCACTCATAGAGGGGGAGGGGACTATGGCTACACCTTC.

V and J are TRBV2 and TRBJ1-4, with TRBD1 identical over 8 bases. V trimming: 6 bases; J trimming: 3 bases; junction bases outside the gene matches: 9. The germline V gene has CDR1 SNHLY and CDR2 FYNNEI. This CDR3 has 16 residues. The CDR3 DNA follows: TGTGCCAGCAGCGTCGGGCAGGGGGCTTCTAATGAAAAACTGTTTTTT. This gives the protein CASSVGQGASNEKLFF.

The chain recombines TRBV28 with TRBJ1-5; D perhaps matches TRBD1 (5 bases). Germline CDR1 and CDR2: MDHEN and SYDVKM. CDR3 length: 13 residues. The V and J ends lost 8 bases and 6 bases respectively, with 14 bases between them. The CDR3 nucleotides are TGTGCCAGCTGGTCGGAGGGGTCTCAGCCCCAGCATTTT. Amino acid sequence: CASWSEGSQPQHF.

This sequence joins TRBV7-3 and TRBJ2-2, with 7 bases identical to TRBD1. With 4 bases clipped from V and 6 bases from J, the junction kept 5 bases outside the gene matches. The CDR3 runs to 14 residues. Per germline, CDR1 SGHTA and CDR2 FQGTGA. CDR3 amino acids: CASSSDRVAGELFF. The CDR3 DNA reads as TGTGCCAGCAGCTCCGACAGGGTCGCCGGGGAGCTGTTTTTT.

The chain employs TRBV3-1 (or the pseudogene TRBV3-2) and TRBJ2-3, with no clear D. The CDR3 has 13 amino acids. Germline CDR1 reads LGHDT; CDR2 reads YNNKEL (reference sequence). V shed 4 bases and J shed 2 bases, with 7 bases lying between them. CDR3 nucleotide sequence: TGTGCCAGCAGCCCCGGTCCCACAGATACGCAGTATTTT. This codes for CASSPGPTDTQYF.

This clone has only one observation. J is TRBJ1-4 and V is TRBV7-6, with D possibly matching TRBD1 (6 bases). The CDR3 spans 16 residues. Germline loops: CDR1 SGHVS, CDR2 FNYEAQ. V lost 1 base and J lost 6, with 15 bases in between. Here the CDR3 DNA reads TGTGCCAGCAGCTTAGGACCACAGGGTCCCGATGAAAAACTGTTTTTT. Translating it yields CASSLGPQGPDEKLFF.

V is TRBV2 and J is TRBJ1-6, with 7 nucleotides matching TRBD1. V was pared by 9 bases and J by 9 bases, with 5 bases of the junction left unmatched. Germline-derived CDR1 and CDR2 are SNHLY and FYNNEI. The CDR3 is 12 residues long. CDR3 nucleotides: TGTGCCAGACAGGGGACTCGTTCACCCCTCCACTTT. Translating it yields CARQGTRSPLHF.

This clone was seen more than once but under ten times. The chain carries TRBV7-7 and TRBJ2-5, with no clear D. V lost 1 base and J 9 bases, leaving 15 bases between the germline ends. The CDR3 is 14 amino acids. Germline CDR1 SSHAT, CDR2 FNYEAQ (reference sequence). The CDR3 spells CASSLGQSRSSQYF. In DNA form, the CDR3 reads TGTGCCAGCAGCTTAGGACAAAGCCGTTCGTCCCAGTACTTC.